The entry below gives a single TCR beta chain sequence along with its context. What it binds is unknown. This specimen belongs to a study of T cells expressing NK-cell markers. Study summary: Beta-chain profiling covered CD3+CD56+NKG2C+, CD3+CD56+NKG2C- and CD3+CD56-NKG2C+ sorted subsets.

The CDR3 contains 20 residues. The germline V gene has CDR1 MNHEY and CDR2 SVGEGT. The study, taken as a whole, reports: CD8+ T cells in 5 or 6 donors included dominant NKG2C+ clonotypes at roughly 1.0-7.0%. The CD3+CD56-NKG2C+ fraction was also led by these clonotypes in several donors.

With UMIs, 5'RACE template switching was used to make TCR beta cDNA. One entry per CDR3 protein, without DNA, is what TCRdb gives after re-calling the 5' RACE reads. The listing records 500,000 to 600,000 distinct CDR3 sequences. This TCR came from a man aged 18 to 29 in good health. The specimen sequenced was blood T cells: a sorted CD56 or NKG2C T cell subset, CD4+ or CD8+ T cells, or bulk PBMC T cells (not recorded which). The V gene is TRBV6-2 or TRBV6-3, the J gene TRBJ2-5; TCRdb outputs TRBD2, but without DNA this stays unchecked. CDR3 loop: CASSYSFLRGTSSLGETQYF.